This entry is about one T cell receptor beta chain. Its antigen is still unknown. This sample is part of a study of OX40 agonist ivuxolimab in advanced cancers. Study summary: Patients in the trial were receiving intravenous ivuxolimab every 2 weeks, at doses of 0.01 to 10 mg/kg. Patients with prior anti-PD-1, anti-PD-L1 or anti-CTLA-4 therapy were eligible; 40% to 45% had some. Three individuals attained partial responses, comprising one hepatocellular carcinoma case and two cutaneous melanoma cases.

Sequencing was performed with immunoSEQ multiplex PCR; in TCRdb, only in-frame clones are kept and a portion is missing. This sample has approximately 60,000 clones; approximately 86% occur once, and the top ten carry 8.5% to 14%. Study-level points and caveats: Not determined was the antigen specificity of the expanded peripheral T cells.

Trimming at V came to 4 bases and at J to 1 base, leaving 0 bases not matched to a gene. This CDR3 is 15 amino acids long. Germline-derived CDR1 and CDR2 are MNHEY and SMNVEV (reference sequence). The sequencing used CD4+ or CD8+ T cells sorted from blood, collected in a trial of the OX40 agonist ivuxolimab. The clonotype was recovered from an adult with an advanced solid tumor such as melanoma, head and neck, liver or kidney cancer. The chain couples TRBV27 to TRBJ2-2; 10 bases agree with TRBD2. The CDR3 DNA follows: TGTGCCAGCAGTTCTAGCGGGGGGAACACCGGGGAGCTGTTTTTT. Protein product: CASSSSGGNTGELFF.